The present entry profiles one T cell receptor beta chain with its context. RNA transcripts gave rise to amplified TCR beta CDR3 regions. A set of HTBI primers served as the primers for a first-round RT-PCR of the TCR CDR3. TCRdb re-analysed the multiplex PCR reads in MiXCR, keeping a single row per CDR3 protein. Among around 350,000 distinct CDR3 sequences listed, around 13% were seen once. The data are from a study of T cells in Graves' hyperthyroidism and ophthalmopathy. The CDR3 runs to 14 residues. The germline V and J ends were trimmed by 1 base and 5 bases, with 12 bases remaining between them. Germline V gene sequence: CDR1 DFQATT, CDR2 SNEGSKA (reference sequence).

Sequences were obtained from blood. The receptor comes from a woman under 30 with Graves' hyperthyroidism. The chain uses TRBV20-1 and TRBJ1-5, with D possibly matching TRBD1 (6 bases). The CDR3 loop reads CSARGGEGDQPQHF. In DNA form, the CDR3 reads TGCAGTGCTAGAGGGGGGGAGGGGGATCAGCCCCAGCATTTT.